The source of this T cell receptor beta chain is a study of cytomegalovirus exposure and HLA in healthy donors. The PCR ran on 60 Vbeta and 13 Jbeta primers. Clones were sequenced by immunoSEQ multiplex PCR, and TCRdb holds only the in-frame ones, with some missing. The sample has approximately 120,000 clones, approximately 70% seen once. Germline V gene sequence: CDR1 MNHEY, CDR2 SMNVEV (reference sequence). The trim removed 4 bases at V and 3 bases at J, leaving 6 bases unmatched. CDR3 size: 16 residues. The material sequenced was PBMCs. The genes are TRBV27 and TRBJ2-7, with 13 bases lining up with TRBD2. This sequence originates from a woman aged 70-85 years in good health and CMV-seropositive. The CDR3 protein is CASSSPRLAGGYEQYF. The DNA for the CDR3 is TGTGCCAGCAGTTCCCCCCGACTAGCGGGGGGCTACGAGCAGTACTTC.